The T cell receptor (beta chain) under discussion was sequenced for a study of T cell responses to AZD1222 COVID-19 vaccine. Study-wide results and limits: Donors were mostly white British, more females; clonal diversity possibly underestimated. Receipt of two AZD1222 doses was followed by a rise in Spike-specific TCR breadth and depth. Targets within unmutated variant regions were reportedly found for nearly half of spike-specific TCRs. There were vaccine-associated CD4 TCRs across spike, dominant at 160-218 and 743-854.

TCRdb's table, derived via immunoSEQ multiplex PCR, lists solely in-frame clones and lacks some. The sample has tens of thousands of clones; about nine tenths are singletons. In regard to this clone: The antigen is unknown.

The ends were cut back, 1 base at V and 4 bases at J, with 12 bases in the middle. The CDR3 consists of 15 residues. Germline V CDR1 and CDR2: SGHKS, YYEKEE (reference sequence). Sequencing was performed on peripheral blood, taken on day 0 of AZD1222 vaccination. This TCR came from an adult in good health. This chain joins TRBV5-5 and TRBJ2-1; D assignment may be TRBD1 or TRBD2 (6 bases each). CDR3 region: CASSLSRGPYNEQFF. The DNA of the CDR3 is TGTGCCAGCAGCTTGTCACGGGGGCCTTACAATGAGCAGTTCTTC.